This T cell receptor beta chain comes out of a study of control samples from healthy donors and cancer patients. This CDR3 has 14 residues. CDR1 and CDR2 (germline): SGHRS, YFSETQ. Trimming pared 0 bases from V and 6 bases from J, leaving 12 bases between. A remark on this clone: This specimen includes other DNA sequences encoding the same CDR3.

Sequencing was performed with immunoSEQ multiplex PCR; in TCRdb, only in-frame clones are kept and a portion is missing. This sample has 400,000 to 450,000 clones, with approximately 90% found just once. The TCR was taken from a man aged 35-49 years with head and neck cancer. Sequences were obtained from PBMCs. This chain uses TRBV5-1 with TRBJ1-1; possible D gene TRBD1, 6 bases. CDR3 residues: CASSLGRGAAEAFF. The CDR3 nucleotides are TGCGCCAGCAGCTTGGGGCGGGGGGCGGCTGAAGCTTTCTTT.